Following are 6 T cell receptor beta chains from one sample sequenced in a study of OX40 agonist ivuxolimab in advanced cancers. Method: immunoSEQ multiplex PCR; TCRdb's copy keeps in-frame clones and lacks some. Of under 95,000 clones listed, 87% are singletons. The specimen comprised CD4+ or CD8+ T cells sorted from blood, sampled in a trial of the OX40 agonist ivuxolimab. The receptors were gathered from an adult with an advanced solid tumor such as melanoma, head and neck, liver or kidney cancer.

In DNA, the CDR3 is TGTGCTAGTGGGGAGGTCGAGCAGCCCCAGCATTTT. Translating gives CASGEVEQPQHF. The V gene is TRBV12-5, the J gene TRBJ1-5; D is uncertain. The CDR3 runs to 12 residues. The ends were cut back, 6 bases at V and 7 bases at J, with 10 bases in the middle. Germline CDR1 LGHNT, CDR2 FRNRAP.

V usage is TRBV29-1 and J usage is TRBJ2-2, with unresolved D. The CDR3 consists of 14 residues. V was shortened by 4 bases and J by 0 bases, with 9 bases between the two germline ends. Per the germline V gene, CDR1 is SQVTM and CDR2 is ANQGSEA. The CDR3 loop is CSVGKLSNTGELFF. In DNA form, the CDR3 reads TGCAGCGTTGGGAAGCTATCGAACACCGGGGAGCTGTTTTTT.

This clone was seen once. V is TRBV10-3 and J is TRBJ1-4; TRBD1 agrees at 7 bases. The CDR3 loop spans 14 amino acids. CDR1 is ENHRY, CDR2 SYGVKD, per germline. The ends lost 5 bases at V and 2 bases at J; junction bases unmatched: 2. CDR3 in DNA: TGTGCCATCAGTACGGGACAGACTAATGAAAAACTGTTTTTT. Protein: CAISTGQTNEKLFF.

This clone has only a few counts. The genes are TRBV5-6 and TRBJ1-2; D ambiguous. CDR3 length: 15 residues. Looked up from germline, CDR1 is SGHDT and CDR2 is YYEEEE. V dropped 0 bases and J dropped 1 base, with 10 bases sitting between them. CDR3 in amino acids: CASSLVDTLNYGYTF. The CDR3 nucleotides are TGTGCCAGCAGCTTGGTAGATACTCTTAACTATGGCTACACCTTC.

This clone has just a few counts. The chain uses TRBV9 and TRBJ2-1; 9 bases line up with TRBD2. The germline gives CDR1 SGDLS, CDR2 YYNGEE. The CDR3 totals 16 residues. Germline trimming cut 4 bases from V and 0 bases from J; bases unmatched to any gene: 5. The CDR3 DNA reads as TGTGCCAGCAGCCCCCGCGGGAGGGGCTCCTACAATGAGCAGTTCTTC. As protein: CASSPRGRGSYNEQFF.

The genes are TRBV28 and TRBJ1-2, with D tentatively TRBD1 (6 bases). Germline V CDR1 and CDR2: MDHEN, SYDVKM. The CDR3 has 17 amino acids. The V end was cut by 1 base, the J end by 6 bases, with 21 bases between. The CDR3 region has the DNA TGTGCCAGCAGTTTATTGTCCCGGGGGCCCTTCGAACATGGCTACACCTTC. Translated: CASSLLSRGPFEHGYTF.